The entry below gives a single TCR beta chain sequence along with its context. A few counts support this clone. Its binding antigen is unknown. Base qualities are missing; no much larger clone stands one base away. At the junction V is shortened by 2 bases and J by 11 bases, with 21 bases in between. The CDR3 covers 15 residues, taking in both the cysteine and the phenylalanine. Only CDR3 DNA remains: 45 bases, in frame from the first base. The germline V gene specifies ENHRY as CDR1 and SYGVKD as CDR2. Library preparation employed the immunoSEQ multiplex PCR assay. For the multiplex PCR, a mixture combining 60 forward primers for TCR Vbeta segments and 13 reverse primers for TCR Jbeta segments was used. The CDR3 region of rearranged TCR beta genes was amplified from genomic DNA by a multiplex PCR assay. On the Illumina HiSeq System, the amplified TCR beta libraries were sequenced as 87-base-pair reads. As for the authors' bioinformatics: In a later analysis, some 80 million unique TCR beta chains were counted across the roughly 610 repertoires, and approximately 11 million of these chains were shared by at least two donors. To remove PCR and sequencing errors, raw reads were error-corrected and collapsed into unique sequences using a nearest-neighbor algorithm that merged closely related sequences. CDR3 sequences were aligned to IMGT reference sequences to assign V, D and J gene segments. Each retained sequence needed at least a six-nucleotide match to both a V gene segment and a J gene segment. A rearrangement was called productive if the CDR3 had no stop codons and remained in frame with V and J, and every other rearrangement was called non-productive. CDR3 was defined by IMGT convention, running from the second conserved V-encoded cysteine to the conserved J-encoded phenylalanine. In an earlier analysis of approximately 590 of the donors, sequences lacking an unambiguous match to a single V gene segment were excluded. In an earlier analysis of 587 of the donors, a V segment was called functional when productive rearrangements were above 56.7%, and segregating when the standard deviation between donors exceeded 5%. A statistical classification framework was built to diagnose cytomegalovirus status from the catalog of TCR beta chain sequences. In a later analysis, V and J genes were assigned by comparing TCR nucleotide sequences against IMGT/GENE-DB human TR gene sequences. A later analysis assigned CDR3 sequences and most-parsimonious VDJ recombination scenarios with the TCRdist pipeline. A later analysis defined each TCR beta chain by its CDR3 amino acid sequence plus V-gene family, and excluded reads lacking a unique V-gene family. As a way to deal with suspected cross-contamination and a sequencing artifact, a later analysis dropped 592 nucleotide sequences that were highly shared and had low generation probability. A later analysis calculated a clonal expansion index for each public chain from normalized within-repertoire ranks of inferred template counts. A later analysis computed generation probabilities with a VDJ recombination model fitted to out-of-frame rearrangements, and checked the results against IGoR. In a later analysis, hypergeometric tests were used to score TCR-TCR, TCR-HLA and TCR-CMV co-occurrence, with a repertoire-size bias correction applied to TCR pairs. A later analysis estimated false discovery rates by permuting HLA or CMV assignments 20 times. In a later analysis, co-occurring TCRs were grouped with DBSCAN, and TCRdist sequence similarity was added when clustering was performed within HLA-allele-positive subsets. For co-occurrence clustering, repertoires with fewer than 30,000 or more than 120,000 public chains were excluded, along with five repertoires with anomalous nucleotide sharing. Here the immuneACCESS table is served through TCRdb, limited to in-frame sequences with V and J called. Missing clones are a known gap in these copies; in checked studies unresolved V genes cover under half, and the rest lacks a known reason. The V and J calls and clone size come from that table; D and trimming were worked out from the DNA. This sample gives some 130,000 clones in total; around 79% of them show up just once. Approximately 6.2% of the sample goes to the ten largest clones.

The entry originates in a study of cytomegalovirus exposure and HLA in healthy donors listed by TCRdb under 2017. For the wider study: In an earlier analysis of fewer than 750 of the donors, approximately 260 Gb of sequence data and 95 million to 130 million unique TCR beta sequences from roughly 180 million T cells were reported. About 280 gigabases of sequencing data and about 92 million unique TCR sequences made up an early release that covered around 640 HLA-typed donors. Of the approximately 400 genotyped donors, less than 90% were placed in the genetic ancestry cluster associated with self-reported Caucasian donors. The aim of the study was to test whether cataloging public T cell receptors could identify signatures of past pathogen exposure. Using immunosequencing, the study profiled T cell repertoires from around 670 subjects and related those repertoires to cytomegalovirus serostatus. Along with the 666-subject first cohort, a separate validation cohort of approximately 110 different subjects was used. High-throughput TCR immunosequencing, statistical association of individual TCRs with disease status, and machine learning were combined to predict cytomegalovirus infection status. In a later analysis, previously published TCR beta repertoires from several hundred donors were re-analyzed and high-resolution HLA genotyping was added so that TCR occurrence patterns could be studied. In the later analysis, no new phenotypic data were used to find candidate immune exposures; instead, reliance was placed on TCR beta sequences and their occurrence across donors. An earlier analysis of approximately 580 of the donors used high-throughput TCR beta sequencing to judge whether each TCR beta V gene segment behaved as functional or pseudogenic. Alongside the repertoire data, information on donor age, sex, ethnicity and CMV serostatus was compiled. In a later genetic analysis, genome-wide SNP genotypes for about 65% of the 666 donors were used, and that subset was treated as a discovery cohort. Every discovery cohort repertoire had been produced on one sequencing platform. Class I and class II HLA loci were covered by the typing at four-digit resolution. Typing coverage varied by locus: roughly 620-640 donors for A, B, C, DRB1 and DQB1; under 550 for DQA1; over 600 for DPA1; roughly 470 for DPB1. About five DR-DQ haplotypes were treated as single units for association and clustering because of strong linkage in the cohort. On average, around 200,000 unique TCR beta nucleotide sequences were sequenced per donor among 398 genotyped donors of the cohort, with about 17% of those sequences being non-productive.

The cohort was made up of about 670 healthy bone marrow donors. Cohort members were all nominally healthy when sampled, although unrecorded immune exposures were likely present. The donor tested CMV seropositive and was one of the 289 seropositive cohort members. Every donor gave a peripheral blood sample, and the peripheral blood mononuclear cells from that sample were used for TCR beta sequencing. Genomic DNA extraction from the blood cell samples was performed with the Qiagen DNeasy Blood Extraction Kit. Results and caveats for the whole study, not just this receptor: Roughly uniform sequencing depth across donors was assumed in presence/absence analyses, although this assumption may not hold. A few of the identified cytomegalovirus-associated TCR beta chains were confirmed in vitro to be specific for cytomegalovirus antigens. A further reported finding was that TCR beta sequences accurately predicted the HLA-A and HLA-B alleles for most subjects in the first cohort. Correlated functional status among segregating V segments might be attributable to linkage disequilibrium, but an unknown experimental factor could not be ruled out. Because some donors lacked HLA typing at each locus, the association tests relied only on the typed subset. The sequencing pipeline was judged likely to have produced a cluster of highly shared sequence variants as a technical artifact. A later analysis associated 15,000 or so TCR beta sequences with specific HLA alleles at a false discovery rate of 0.05. A later analysis found that TCR association rates varied across HLA loci, with DRB1 alleles showing the most associated TCRs and HLA-C alleles the fewest. Compared with equally common non-associated chains, HLA-associated TCR beta chains in a later analysis were more clonally expanded and had lower generation probabilities. According to a later analysis, most CMV-associated TCR beta chains appeared to be HLA-restricted, and the HLA associations seemed to be driven largely by CMV exposure. Compared with the approximately 670-donor mean, donors in an Asian-associated ancestry cluster had fewer N-insertions in productive TCRs, according to a later genetic analysis. The authors suggested that the approach could potentially be generalized to other disease states and immunological phenotypes. In the study, some 160 TCR beta chains were listed as associated with cytomegalovirus. Some IMGT-functional V segments, including TRBV6-2 and TRBV6-3, could not be told apart with the 87-base-pair reads, so those segments were excluded. The only immune exposure information available for the cohort was CMV serostatus. An association between a missense DCLRE1C variant and V-gene and J-gene trimming of TCR beta chains was found in a later genetic analysis and replicated in an independent cohort. Across donors, most TCR sequences were observed very rarely, whereas some public TCRs were present in many individuals. Assigning TCR associations to individual alleles was difficult when HLA alleles, especially DR and DQ, strongly co-occurred. This cohort had only TCR beta chains sequenced, and the lack of alpha or paired-chain data limited which features could be detected. In both the original and validation cohorts, the classifier was reported to diagnose cytomegalovirus status with high specificity and sensitivity. An earlier analysis of around 540 of the donors showed that most TCR beta V segments appeared in productive rearrangements either about 87% or about 30% of the time, which broadly matched IMGT annotations. According to a later analysis, parvovirus B19, influenza, CMV and Epstein-Barr virus appeared linked to several top co-occurrence clusters. The earlier analysis of nearly 600 of the donors excluded over 15 rarely observed V segments, including chromosome 9 orphons, because counts were too low.

This TCR was recovered from a man between 35 and 55 years old in good health and CMV-seropositive. This sequence uses TRBV10-3 and TRBJ1-1; the D gene is possibly TRBD1, with 5 bases matching. Source material: PBMCs. The CDR3 here reads CAISETPDLGVGAFF. In nucleotide form, the sequence is TGTGCCATCAGTGAGACCCCAGACCTAGGGGTGGGGGCTTTCTTT.